This TCR beta chain is from a study of blood T cell repertoires in COVID-19. The CDR3 runs 13 residues. Between the trimmed V and J ends, which lost 10 bases and 1 base, there was a span of 13 bases. CDR1 SEHNR and CDR2 FQNEAQ come from the germline V gene (reference sequence). Seattle cases were enrolled at active infection and followed longitudinally. As handled by the study authors: Counts of nucleated cells, estimated from reference gene primer amplification, were obtained. This table comes from immunoSEQ multiplex PCR, and its TCRdb copy is limited to in-frame clones, with some not included. V, J and clone size derive from that table, while D and trimming were established from the DNA sequence. The sample includes about 100,000 clones, around 91% of them seen just once.

The material sequenced was peripheral blood. This TCR was recovered from a young man with COVID-19, enrolled during active disease. The chain recombines TRBV7-9 with TRBJ1-1; no reliable D call. The CDR3 DNA reads TGTGCCACCAAAGCGGCCGCGAACACTGAAGCTTTCTTT. Amino acids: CATKAAANTEAFF.